A single sample gave rise to the 17 T cell receptor beta chains below, sequenced in a study of early T cells in non-severe SARS-CoV-2 infection. Via MiXCR, TCRdb re-called the 5' RACE reads, giving one row per CDR3 protein. The sample lists roughly 30,000 distinct CDR3 sequences, 5.7% occurring once. The sequencing input was whole blood. Every receptor here comes from an adult who was a healthcare worker with PCR-confirmed SARS-CoV-2 infection or an uninfected control (not recorded which).

Many counts were recorded for this clonotype. The J gene is TRBJ2-1, the V gene TRBV29-1; 7 nucleotides agree with TRBD2. CDR1 is SQVTM and CDR2 is ANQGSEA in the germline V gene. V lost 6 bases to trimming and J lost 6 bases; unmatched junction nucleotides: 8. The CDR3 extends over 13 amino acids. CDR3 nucleotide sequence: TGCAGCGTGGGCCCGGGGGGAGGCAATGAGCAGTTCTTC. Its translation is CSVGPGGGNEQFF.

The table lists this clonotype with many counts. The chain uses TRBV7-2 and TRBJ1-5; weak D call: TRBD1 (6 bases). The germline V gene has CDR1 SGHTA and CDR2 FQGNSA. Between the trimmed V and J ends, which lost 0 bases and 6 bases, there was a span of 12 bases. The CDR3 contains 15 residues. CDR3 in DNA: TGTGCCAGCAGCTTAGCCAGGGGATGGGGTCAGCCCCAGCATTTT. It codes for CASSLARGWGQPQHF.

Only a few counts were recorded for this clonotype. The chain joins TRBV27 to TRBJ1-1; perhaps TRBD1 as D (5 bases). Trimming left V 3 bases short and J 4 bases short, with 9 bases between. Germline lookup yields CDR1 MNHEY and CDR2 SMNVEV (reference sequence). CDR3 size: 13 residues. The CDR3, as DNA: TGTGCCAGCAGTTTGGACAAGATCACTGAAGCTTTCTTT. It specifies CASSLDKITEAFF.

This clonotype has a count of ten or more. The chain joins TRBV1 to TRBJ2-7; no check of the table's D call, TRBD1, against the DNA was made. TRBV1 is flagged as a pseudogene. The CDR3 extends over 12 amino acids. CDR3 coding DNA: TGCACCAGCAGCCGGGGGGGCTACGAGCAGTACTTC. This codes for CTSSRGGYEQYF.

This clonotype was seen at least ten times. The J gene is TRBJ2-3, the V gene TRBV7-2, with D perhaps matching TRBD2 (7 bases). This CDR3 spans 14 amino acids. V lost 2 bases to trimming and J lost 4 bases, with 10 bases between them. Germline lookup yields CDR1 SGHTA and CDR2 FQGNSA. CDR3 sequence (DNA): TGTGCCAGCAGCTTACCGGGGGGCGCAGATACGCAGTATTTT. Translating it yields CASSLPGGADTQYF.

This clonotype was detected ten times or more. The genes are TRBV12-3 or TRBV12-4 and TRBJ1-6, with a possible D match to TRBD1 (6 bases). V lost 0 bases and J 7 bases, leaving 16 bases between the germline ends. The CDR3 spans 17 residues. CDR3 in amino acids: CASSLARGLRLNSPLHF. CDR3 DNA sequence: TGTGCCAGCAGTTTAGCGCGGGGGCTCCGATTAAATTCACCCCTCCACTTT.

The sample holds a few counts of this clonotype. This rearrangement joins TRBV6-1 to TRBJ2-3, with TRBD2 matching over 9 bases. Germline V gene sequence: CDR1 MNHNS, CDR2 SASEGT. J gave up 5 bases and V 1 base, and 19 bases lay outside the gene matches. The CDR3 sequence is 20 residues long. The CDR3 is CASSEEGGGALLVGIDTQYF. CDR3 DNA sequence: TGTGCCAGCAGTGAAGAGGGCGGGGGGGCCCTATTAGTCGGAATAGATACGCAGTATTTT.

This clonotype was counted many times. The chain employs TRBV20-1 and TRBJ2-3, with 11 bases lining up with TRBD2. This CDR3 spans 15 amino acids. With V trimmed by 6 bases and J by 3 bases, 8 bases remained unmatched. Germline V gene lookup returns CDR1 DFQATT and CDR2 SNEGSKA (reference sequence). CDR3 nucleotide sequence: TGCAGTGCCGGGACGGGACTAGCGGCAACAGATACGCAGTATTTT. This translates into CSAGTGLAATDTQYF.

A note on this clonotype: A read error is possible here, since a much larger clone lies one base away. This chain uses TRBV29-1 with TRBJ2-5, with no clear D. CDR3 length: 14 amino acids. Germline V gene lookup returns CDR1 SQVTM and CDR2 ANQGSEA. DNA of the CDR3: TGCAGCGTTGAGAATATGGCAGAACAAGAGACCCTGTACTTC. It specifies CSVENMAEQETLYF.

Ten or more counts support this clonotype. V is TRBV5-5 and J is TRBJ1-2; D unclear. Germline CDR1 and CDR2: SGHKS and YYEKEE (reference sequence). Trimming took off 0 bases at V and 3 bases at J, with 9 bases between the two ends. This CDR3 comprises 14 residues. CDR3 DNA sequence: TGTGCCAGCAGCTTGGATGCAGGAGACTATGGCTACACCTTC. This translates into CASSLDAGDYGYTF. The full variable domain, with the rest looked up from reference TRBV5-5 and TRBJ1-2, is DAGVTQSPTHLIKTRGQQVTLRCSPISGHKSVSWYQQVLGQGPQFIFQYYEKEERGRGNFPDRFSARQFPNYSSELNVNALLLGDSALYLCASSLDAGDYGYTFGSGTRLTVV.

The table lists this clonotype with a few counts. The V and J genes are TRBV15 and TRBJ1-6; D gene unclear. V lost 7 bases, J lost 2 bases, and 12 bases lay in between. The length of the CDR3 is 15 residues. CDR1 is LNHNV, CDR2 YYDKDF, per germline (reference sequence). The CDR3 sequence is CATKAGSPYNSPLHF. Written as DNA, the CDR3 is TGTGCCACCAAAGCCGGCAGTCCCTATAATTCACCCCTCCACTTT.

The sample holds many counts of this clonotype. The chain has TRBV4-3 and TRBJ2-3; 9 nucleotides line up with TRBD2. CDR3 length: 16 amino acids. Losses at the gene ends were 4 bases for V and 1 base for J; bases not matched to a gene: 6. Germline CDR1 LGHNA, CDR2 YSLEER. The CDR3 spells CASSRTLAGRTDTQYF. The CDR3 DNA reads as TGCGCCAGCAGCCGGACCCTAGCGGGACGCACAGATACGCAGTATTTT.

This clonotype occurred once. The V and J genes are TRBV3-1 and TRBJ2-7, with a possible D match to TRBD1 (6 bases). Trimming pared 0 bases from V and 1 base from J, leaving 10 bases between. The CDR3 consists of 15 residues. From germline, CDR1 is LGHDT and CDR2 YNNKEL (reference sequence). The CDR3 reads CASSQEGQHSYEQYF. CDR3 nucleotide sequence: TGTGCCAGCAGCCAAGAGGGACAACATTCCTACGAGCAGTACTTC.

This clonotype was observed at least ten times. The V gene is TRBV5-5, the J gene TRBJ2-5; 7 nucleotides match TRBD2. This CDR3 has 16 residues. V trimming: 4 bases; J trimming: 4 bases; junction bases outside the gene matches: 13. Germline-derived CDR1 and CDR2 are SGHKS and YYEKEE (reference sequence). The CDR3 sequence is CASSRYGTTGPETQYF. CDR3 nucleotide sequence: TGTGCCAGCAGCCGCTACGGGACTACGGGGCCAGAGACCCAGTACTTC.

This clonotype was detected many times. The V call is TRBV12-3 or TRBV12-4, the J call TRBJ1-4, with a weak D call TRBD1 (6 bases). The CDR3 is made up of 15 amino acids. V lost 2 bases and J lost 8, with 15 bases in between. The CDR3 region is CASSLNQGSGEKLFF. CDR3 nucleotides: TGTGCCAGCAGTTTAAATCAGGGGAGTGGGGAAAAACTGTTTTTT.

This clonotype was observed a handful of times. The chain joins TRBV6-5 to TRBJ1-1; D gene unclear. This CDR3 is built from 13 residues. With 2 bases removed from V and 4 bases from J, the gap between germline ends came to 8 bases. Germline V gene data show CDR1 as MNHEY and CDR2 as SVGAGI. This CDR3 is CASSYLGGTEAFF. In nucleotides, the CDR3 is TGTGCCAGCAGTTACCTGGGTGGCACTGAAGCTTTCTTT.

This clonotype was counted at least ten times. V is TRBV15 and J is TRBJ1-2, with 7 bases fitting TRBD1. CDR3 length: 14 residues. V was pared by 2 bases and J by 2 bases, with 2 bases of the junction left unmatched. The germline gives CDR1 LNHNV, CDR2 YYDKDF (reference sequence). The CDR3 coding sequence is TGTGCCACCAGCAGAAGCAGGGGGAACTATGGCTACACCTTC. This sequence encodes CATSRSRGNYGYTF.